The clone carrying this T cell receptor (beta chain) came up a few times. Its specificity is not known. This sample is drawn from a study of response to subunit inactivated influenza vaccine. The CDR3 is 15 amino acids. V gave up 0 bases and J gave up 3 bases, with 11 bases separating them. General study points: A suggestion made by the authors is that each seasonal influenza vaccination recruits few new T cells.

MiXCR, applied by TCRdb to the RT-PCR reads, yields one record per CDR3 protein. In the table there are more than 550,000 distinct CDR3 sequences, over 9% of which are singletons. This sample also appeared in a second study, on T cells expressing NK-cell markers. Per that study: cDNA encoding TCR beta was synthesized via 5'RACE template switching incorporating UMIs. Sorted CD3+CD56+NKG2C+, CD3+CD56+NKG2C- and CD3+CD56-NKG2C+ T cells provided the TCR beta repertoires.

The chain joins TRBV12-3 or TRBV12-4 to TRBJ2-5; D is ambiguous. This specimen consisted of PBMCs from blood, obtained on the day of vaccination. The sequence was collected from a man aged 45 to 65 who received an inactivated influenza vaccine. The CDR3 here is CASSLALMSEETQYF. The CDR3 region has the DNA TGTGCCAGCAGTTTAGCGCTCATGTCAGAAGAGACCCAGTACTTC.